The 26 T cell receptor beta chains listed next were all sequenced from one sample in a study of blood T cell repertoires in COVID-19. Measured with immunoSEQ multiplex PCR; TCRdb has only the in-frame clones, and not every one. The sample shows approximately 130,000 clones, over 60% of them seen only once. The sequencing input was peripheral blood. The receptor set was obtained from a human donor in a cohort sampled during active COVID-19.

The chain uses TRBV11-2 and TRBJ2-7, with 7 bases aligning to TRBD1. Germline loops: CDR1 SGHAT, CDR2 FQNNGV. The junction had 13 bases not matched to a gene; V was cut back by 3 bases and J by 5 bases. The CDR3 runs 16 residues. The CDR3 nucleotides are TGTGCCAGCAGCTTCAGGGGACGCAGGGGGTTCGACGAGCAGTACTTC. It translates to CASSFRGRRGFDEQYF.

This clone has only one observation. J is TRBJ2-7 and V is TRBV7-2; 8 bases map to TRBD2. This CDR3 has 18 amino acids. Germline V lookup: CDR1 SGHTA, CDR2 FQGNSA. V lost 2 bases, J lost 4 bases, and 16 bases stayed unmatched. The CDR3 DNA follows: TGTGCCAGCAGCTTACCAATCTCAGTCGGGACTAGATTTTACGAGCAGTACTTC. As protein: CASSLPISVGTRFYEQYF.

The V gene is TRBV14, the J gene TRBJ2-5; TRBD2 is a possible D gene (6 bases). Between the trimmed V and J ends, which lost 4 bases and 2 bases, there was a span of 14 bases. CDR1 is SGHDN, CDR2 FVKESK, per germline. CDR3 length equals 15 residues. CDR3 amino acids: CASSRGSGRQETQYF. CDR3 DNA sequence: TGTGCCAGCAGCCGGGGTAGCGGAAGACAAGAGACCCAGTACTTC.

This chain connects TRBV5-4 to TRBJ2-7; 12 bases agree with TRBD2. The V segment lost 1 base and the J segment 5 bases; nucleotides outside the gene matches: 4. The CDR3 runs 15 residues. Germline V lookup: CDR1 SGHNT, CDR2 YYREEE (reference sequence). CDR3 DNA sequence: TGTGCCAGCAGCTTGCGGGCTAGCGGGAGGGACGAGCAGTACTTC. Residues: CASSLRASGRDEQYF.

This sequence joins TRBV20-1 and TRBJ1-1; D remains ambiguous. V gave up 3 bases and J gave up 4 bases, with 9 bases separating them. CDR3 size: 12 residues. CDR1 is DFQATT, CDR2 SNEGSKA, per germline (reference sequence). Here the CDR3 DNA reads TGCAGTGCTAGTTTGGCCTCCACTGAAGCTTTCTTT. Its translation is CSASLASTEAFF.

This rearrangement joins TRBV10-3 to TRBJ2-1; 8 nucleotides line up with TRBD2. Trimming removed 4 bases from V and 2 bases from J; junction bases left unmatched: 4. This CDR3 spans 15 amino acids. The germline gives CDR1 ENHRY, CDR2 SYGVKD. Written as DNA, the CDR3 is TGTGCCATCAGTGTGGGGCGGGAGGCCTACAATGAGCAGTTCTTC. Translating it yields CAISVGREAYNEQFF.

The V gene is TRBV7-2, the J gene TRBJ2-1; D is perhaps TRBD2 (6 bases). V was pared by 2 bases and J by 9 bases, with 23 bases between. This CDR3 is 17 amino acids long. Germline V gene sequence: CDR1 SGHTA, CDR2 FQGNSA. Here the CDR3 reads CASSLRRVGGVGAEQFF. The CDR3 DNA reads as TGTGCCAGCAGCTTAAGGAGGGTGGGGGGAGTCGGGGCTGAGCAGTTCTTC. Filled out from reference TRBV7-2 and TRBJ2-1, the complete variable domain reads GAGVSQSPSNKVTEKGKDVELRCDPISGHTALYWYRQSLGQGLEFLIYFQGNSAPDKSGLPSDRFSAERTGGSVSTLTIQRTQQEDSAVYLCASSLRRVGGVGAEQFFGPGTRLTVL.

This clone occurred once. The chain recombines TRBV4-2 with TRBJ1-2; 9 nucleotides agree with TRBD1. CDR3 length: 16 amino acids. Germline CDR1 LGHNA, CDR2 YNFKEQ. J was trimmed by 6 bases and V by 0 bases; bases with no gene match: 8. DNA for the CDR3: TGTGCCAGCAGCCAAGATTATAGACAGGGGGGGCATGGCTACACCTTC. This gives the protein CASSQDYRQGGHGYTF.

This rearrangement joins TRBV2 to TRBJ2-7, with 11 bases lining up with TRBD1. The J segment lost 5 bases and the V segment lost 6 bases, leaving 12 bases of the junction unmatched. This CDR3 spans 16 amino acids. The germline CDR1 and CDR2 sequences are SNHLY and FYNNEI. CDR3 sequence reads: CASSARAGTGGDEQYF. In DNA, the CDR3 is TGTGCCAGCAGCGCCCGCGCGGGGACAGGGGGGGACGAGCAGTACTTC.

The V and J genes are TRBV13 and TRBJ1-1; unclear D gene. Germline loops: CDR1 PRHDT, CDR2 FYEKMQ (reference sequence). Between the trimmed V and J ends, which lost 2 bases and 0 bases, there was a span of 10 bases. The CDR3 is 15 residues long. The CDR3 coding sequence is TGTGCCAGCAGCTTATTAACGGGGTTGAACACTGAAGCTTTCTTT. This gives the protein CASSLLTGLNTEAFF.

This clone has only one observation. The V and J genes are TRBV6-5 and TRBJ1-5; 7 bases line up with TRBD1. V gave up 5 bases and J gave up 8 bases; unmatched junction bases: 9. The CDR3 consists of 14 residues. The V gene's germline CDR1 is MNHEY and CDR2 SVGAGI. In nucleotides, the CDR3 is TGTGCCAGCAGTCTCAGACAGGGTTGGGAGCCCCAGCATTTT. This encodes CASSLRQGWEPQHF.

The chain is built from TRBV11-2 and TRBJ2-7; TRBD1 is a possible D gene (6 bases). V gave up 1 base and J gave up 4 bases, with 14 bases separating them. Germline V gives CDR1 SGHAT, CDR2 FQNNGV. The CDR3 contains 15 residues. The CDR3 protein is CASSLARDIGYEQYF. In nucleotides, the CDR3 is TGTGCCAGCAGCTTAGCCCGGGACATTGGGTACGAGCAGTACTTC. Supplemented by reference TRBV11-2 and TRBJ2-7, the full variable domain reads EAGVAQSPRYKIIEKRQSVAFWCNPISGHATLYWYQQILGQGPKLLIQFQNNGVVDDSQLPKDRFSAERLKGVDSTLKIQPAKLEDSAVYLCASSLARDIGYEQYFGPGTRLTVT.

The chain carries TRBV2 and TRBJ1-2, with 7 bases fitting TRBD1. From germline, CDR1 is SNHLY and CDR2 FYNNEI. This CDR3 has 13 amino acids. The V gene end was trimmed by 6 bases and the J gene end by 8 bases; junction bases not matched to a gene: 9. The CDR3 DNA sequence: TGTGCCAGCAGCCCGGAGACAGGGTCAGGCTACACCTTC. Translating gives CASSPETGSGYTF.

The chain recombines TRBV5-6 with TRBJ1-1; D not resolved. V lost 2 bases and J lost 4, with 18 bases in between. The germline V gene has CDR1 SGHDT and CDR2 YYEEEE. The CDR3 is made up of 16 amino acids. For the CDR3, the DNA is TGTGCCAGCAGCTTATTTTACGGGGAATCAGGCACTGAAGCTTTCTTT. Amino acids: CASSLFYGESGTEAFF.

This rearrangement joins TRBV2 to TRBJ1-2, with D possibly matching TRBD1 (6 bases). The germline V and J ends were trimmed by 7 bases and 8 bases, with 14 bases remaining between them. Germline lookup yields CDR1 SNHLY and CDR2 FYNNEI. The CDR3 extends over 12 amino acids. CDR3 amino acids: CASTEGGGGYTF. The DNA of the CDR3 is TGTGCCAGCACCGAGGGAGGGGGAGGCTACACCTTC.

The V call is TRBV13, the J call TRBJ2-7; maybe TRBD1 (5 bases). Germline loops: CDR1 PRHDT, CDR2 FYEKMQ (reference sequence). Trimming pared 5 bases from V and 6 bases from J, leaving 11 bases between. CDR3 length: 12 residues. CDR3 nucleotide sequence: TGTGCCAGCAGCCCATCCAGGGCCGAGCAGTACTTC. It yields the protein CASSPSRAEQYF.

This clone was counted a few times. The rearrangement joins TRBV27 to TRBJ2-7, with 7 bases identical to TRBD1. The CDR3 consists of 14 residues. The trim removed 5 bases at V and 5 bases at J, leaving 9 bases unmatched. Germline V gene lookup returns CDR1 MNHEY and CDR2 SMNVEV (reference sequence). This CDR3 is CASSPTGMGDEQYF. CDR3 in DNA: TGTGCCAGCAGTCCGACAGGGATGGGTGACGAGCAGTACTTC.

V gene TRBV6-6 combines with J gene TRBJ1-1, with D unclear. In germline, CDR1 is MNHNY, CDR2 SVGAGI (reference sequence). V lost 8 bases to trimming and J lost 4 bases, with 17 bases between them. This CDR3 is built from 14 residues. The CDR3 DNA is TGTGCCAGCGGACCCACGTTGGGAGGCACTGAAGCTTTCTTT. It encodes CASGPTLGGTEAFF.

DNA of the CDR3: TGTGCCAGCAGCTTGGGACTAGCGGAGTACGAGCAGTACTTC. Translated: CASSLGLAEYEQYF. V usage is TRBV5-6 and J usage is TRBJ2-7; 9 bases are a match to TRBD2. The CDR3 has 14 amino acids. Germline loops: CDR1 SGHDT, CDR2 YYEEEE. The V and J ends lost 0 bases and 4 bases, in that order; junction bases with no gene match: 2.

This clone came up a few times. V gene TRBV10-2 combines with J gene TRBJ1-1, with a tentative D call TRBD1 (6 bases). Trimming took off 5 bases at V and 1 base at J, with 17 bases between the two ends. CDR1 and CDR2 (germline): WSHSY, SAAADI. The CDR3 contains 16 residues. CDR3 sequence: CASSSAGARRNTEAFF. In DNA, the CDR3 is TGCGCCAGCAGTTCCGCAGGGGCAAGGAGGAACACTGAAGCTTTCTTT.

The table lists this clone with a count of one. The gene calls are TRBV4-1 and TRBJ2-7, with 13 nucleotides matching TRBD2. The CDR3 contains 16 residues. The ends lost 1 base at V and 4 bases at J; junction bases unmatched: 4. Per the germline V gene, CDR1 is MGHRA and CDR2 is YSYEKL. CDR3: CASSQVGTSGKYEQYF. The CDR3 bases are TGCGCCAGCAGCCAAGTCGGGACTAGCGGGAAATACGAGCAGTACTTC.

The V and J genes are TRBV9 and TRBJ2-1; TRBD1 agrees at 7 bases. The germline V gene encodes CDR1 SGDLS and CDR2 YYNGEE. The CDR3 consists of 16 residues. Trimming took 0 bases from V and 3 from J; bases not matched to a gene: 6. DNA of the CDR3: TGTGCCAGCAGCGTAGCAGGGGGACAAGGCTACAATGAGCAGTTCTTC. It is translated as CASSVAGGQGYNEQFF.

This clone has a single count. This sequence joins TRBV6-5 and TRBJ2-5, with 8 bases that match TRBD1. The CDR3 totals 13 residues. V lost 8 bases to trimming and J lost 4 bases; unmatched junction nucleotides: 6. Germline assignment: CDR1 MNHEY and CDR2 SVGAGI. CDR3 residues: CASSARGPETQYF. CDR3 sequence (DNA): TGTGCCAGCTCCGCCAGGGGGCCAGAGACCCAGTACTTC.

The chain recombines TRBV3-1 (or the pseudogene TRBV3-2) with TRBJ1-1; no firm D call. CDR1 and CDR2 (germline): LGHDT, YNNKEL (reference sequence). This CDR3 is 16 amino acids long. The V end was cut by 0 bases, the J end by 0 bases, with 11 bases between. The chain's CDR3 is CASSQDRGQMNTEAFF. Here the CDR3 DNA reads TGTGCCAGCAGCCAAGACCGAGGGCAGATGAACACTGAAGCTTTCTTT.

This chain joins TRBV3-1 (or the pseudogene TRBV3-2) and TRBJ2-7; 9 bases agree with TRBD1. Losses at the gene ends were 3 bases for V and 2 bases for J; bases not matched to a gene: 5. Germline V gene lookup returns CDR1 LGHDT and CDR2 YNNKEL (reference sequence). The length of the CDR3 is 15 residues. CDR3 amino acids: CASSHTGGSTYEQYF. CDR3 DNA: TGTGCCAGCAGCCACACAGGGGGCTCGACCTACGAGCAGTACTTC.

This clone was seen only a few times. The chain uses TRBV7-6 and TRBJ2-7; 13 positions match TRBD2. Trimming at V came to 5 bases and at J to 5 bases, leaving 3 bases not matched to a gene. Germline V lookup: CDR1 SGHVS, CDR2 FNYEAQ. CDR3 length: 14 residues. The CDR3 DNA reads TGTGCCAGCAGCCGGACTAGCGGGAGACACGAGCAGTACTTC. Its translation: CASSRTSGRHEQYF.